This TCR beta chain comes out of a study of cytomegalovirus exposure and HLA in healthy donors. Study-wide results and limits: CMV serostatus alone was available as immune exposure information. Later analysis placed DRB1 highest and HLA-C lowest in TCR association rates, which differed by HLA locus.

For this clone: The antigen remains unidentified.

The PCR was carried out with 60 Vbeta primers and 13 Jbeta primers. Data came from immunoSEQ multiplex PCR; TCRdb stores just in-frame clones and leaves some out. The sample yields tens of thousands of clones, 65% to 80% seen once. CDR3 length equals 12 residues. V shed 8 bases and J shed 4 bases, with 11 bases lying between them. CDR1 and CDR2 from the germline V gene are KGHSY and FQNENV. V is TRBV16 and J is TRBJ1-2; D remains unclear. The clonotype was recovered from a man aged 25-45 years in good health and CMV-seronegative. The sequenced sample consisted of PBMCs. CDR3 DNA sequence: TGTGCCAGCTCTAATTGGGCCTATGGCTACACCTTC. This translates into CASSNWAYGYTF.